The 25 T cell receptor beta chains reported below all come from one sample, sequenced in a study of T cells in Graves' hyperthyroidism and ophthalmopathy. From RNA transcripts, TCR beta CDR3 regions were amplified. First-round RT-PCR of the TCR CDR3 relied on the HTBI primer set. TCRdb reanalysed the multiplex PCR reads using MiXCR and keeps one entry per CDR3 protein. The data show around 600,000 distinct CDR3 sequences, roughly 15% seen once. The sample consisted of blood. The receptors here all came from a woman aged 50 to 65 with Graves' ophthalmopathy.

This clonotype has at least ten counts. This sequence joins TRBV27 and TRBJ2-7; the match to TRBD2 covers 7 bases. V lost 0 bases and J lost 6; bases outside the gene matches: 5. The CDR3 spans 14 residues. The V gene's germline CDR1 is MNHEY and CDR2 SMNVEV (reference sequence). The CDR3 region has the DNA TGTGCCAGCAGTTTATCCGTTGGACTAGGCGAGCAGTACTTC. It translates to CASSLSVGLGEQYF.

This rearrangement joins TRBV4-1 to TRBJ1-1; 7 bases match TRBD1. The V gene end was trimmed by 1 base and the J gene end by 4 bases; junction bases not matched to a gene: 6. Germline assignment: CDR1 MGHRA and CDR2 YSYEKL. This CDR3 is built from 15 residues. CDR3 protein: CASSQGRGLGTEAFF. The CDR3 DNA sequence: TGCGCCAGCAGCCAAGGTAGGGGGCTGGGCACTGAAGCTTTCTTT.

There are a few counts of this clonotype. This sequence joins TRBV9 and TRBJ2-6; a weak D match, TRBD2 (5 bases). Germline CDR1 SGDLS, CDR2 YYNGEE. The V gene lost 3 bases and the J gene lost 0 bases, with 19 bases spanning the gap. The CDR3 runs to 19 residues. CDR3 loop: CASSARGSIEHSGANVLTF. The CDR3 DNA follows: TGTGCCAGCAGCGCCCGAGGGTCGATCGAACACTCTGGGGCCAACGTCCTGACTTTC.

This clonotype was recorded at least ten times. The chain carries TRBV30 and TRBJ1-4; 7 positions match TRBD1. The trim removed 0 bases at V and 5 bases at J, leaving 0 bases unmatched. Germline V gives CDR1 GTSNPN, CDR2 SVGIG (reference sequence). The CDR3 is 13 residues long. The CDR3 DNA is TGTGCCTGGAGTGTACAGGGGAATGAAAAACTGTTTTTT. This gives the protein CAWSVQGNEKLFF.

This clonotype appeared many times. V is TRBV3-1 and J is TRBJ1-1, with TRBD1 matching 9 bases. Germline CDR1 reads LGHDT; CDR2 reads YNNKEL (reference sequence). CDR3 length: 14 residues. J was trimmed by 5 bases and V by 1 base; bases with no gene match: 2. As DNA, the CDR3 is TGTGCCAGCAGCCAAGGGGGGACAGGGACTGAAGCTTTCTTT. It encodes CASSQGGTGTEAFF.

In its sample, this clonotype was seen many times. The CDR3 DNA sequence: TGTGCCAGCAGTGAAGACAGTCCCAATAATTCACCCCTCCACTTT. It encodes CASSEDSPNNSPLHF. The J gene is TRBJ1-6, the V gene TRBV2; D gene unclear. This CDR3 is 15 amino acids long. The germline V gene has CDR1 SNHLY and CDR2 FYNNEI. With 1 base removed from V and 5 bases from J, the gap between germline ends came to 9 bases.

This clonotype was found many times. This chain connects TRBV28 to TRBJ2-1, with 7 bases matching TRBD1. This CDR3 comprises 16 residues. V was pared by 6 bases and J by 4 bases, with 12 bases of the junction left unmatched. Germline V gene lookup returns CDR1 MDHEN and CDR2 SYDVKM. CDR3 in amino acids: CASSPQQGNSYNEQFF. The CDR3 nucleotides read TGTGCCAGCAGCCCACAACAGGGGAACTCATACAATGAGCAGTTCTTC. Combining the CDR3 with reference TRBV28 and TRBJ2-1 gives the whole variable domain DVKVTQSSRYLVKRTGEKVFLECVQDMDHENMFWYRQDPGLGLRLIYFSYDVKMKEKGDIPEGYSVSREKKERFSLILESASTNQTSMYLCASSPQQGNSYNEQFFGPGTRLTVL.

The table lists this clonotype with many counts. The chain carries TRBV20-1 and TRBJ2-7, with D tentatively TRBD1 (5 bases). CDR3 length: 12 residues. V was trimmed by 5 bases and J by 0 bases, leaving 8 bases between them. Germline CDR1 and CDR2: DFQATT and SNEGSKA (reference sequence). This CDR3 is CSASDSSYEQYF. In nucleotides, the CDR3 is TGCAGTGCTTCTGACAGCTCCTACGAGCAGTACTTC.

This clonotype was seen many times. This chain uses TRBV28 with TRBJ1-5, with D tentatively TRBD1 (5 bases). Germline lookup yields CDR1 MDHEN and CDR2 SYDVKM. This CDR3 comprises 14 residues. Trimming took 3 bases from V and 4 from J, leaving 10 bases between them. The CDR3 nucleotides are TGTGCCAGCAGTTTTCGACAGCAAAATCAGCCCCAGCATTTT. This codes for CASSFRQQNQPQHF.

This clonotype has just a few counts. The J gene is TRBJ1-6, the V gene TRBV20-1; 8 bases are shared with TRBD1. The CDR3 is 13 residues long. The germline CDR1 and CDR2 sequences are DFQATT and SNEGSKA (reference sequence). With 5 bases clipped from V and 9 bases from J, the junction kept 6 bases outside the gene matches. DNA for the CDR3: TGCAGTGCTCCGACAGGGGTGTTTTCACCCCTCCACTTT. This translates into CSAPTGVFSPLHF.

This clonotype was observed a few times. The chain uses TRBV10-3 and TRBJ2-6; D is undetermined. Trimming took off 5 bases at V and 2 bases at J, with 13 bases between the two ends. This CDR3 has 16 amino acids. The germline CDR1 and CDR2 sequences are ENHRY and SYGVKD. The CDR3 here is CAISSVVAPGANVLTF. Here the CDR3 DNA reads TGTGCCATCAGTTCGGTGGTGGCCCCTGGGGCCAACGTCCTGACTTTC.

The rearrangement joins TRBV7-9 to TRBJ1-2, with D unresolved. The CDR3 runs 14 residues. The germline CDR1 and CDR2 sequences are SEHNR and FQNEAQ (reference sequence). V was pared by 2 bases and J by 7 bases, with 14 bases between. The CDR3 sequence is CASSLLEGVFGYTF. DNA for the CDR3: TGTGCCAGCAGCTTACTGGAGGGTGTTTTTGGCTACACCTTC.

This clonotype appeared many times. This rearrangement joins TRBV28 to TRBJ2-3, with 11 bases matching TRBD2. The V segment lost 4 bases and the J segment 6 bases; nucleotides outside the gene matches: 15. The CDR3 runs 18 residues. Germline lookup yields CDR1 MDHEN and CDR2 SYDVKM. The CDR3 sequence: CASSSKIAGGVRGDTQYF. CDR3 bases: TGTGCCAGCAGTTCCAAAATAGCGGGAGGGGTTCGGGGGGATACGCAGTATTTT.

The chain links TRBV4-1 to TRBJ2-7, with D possibly being TRBD1 or TRBD2 (5 bases each). V was trimmed by 0 bases and J by 3 bases, leaving 18 bases between them. The germline CDR1 and CDR2 sequences are MGHRA and YSYEKL. The CDR3 sequence is 17 residues long. The CDR3 DNA is TGCGCCAGCAGCCAAGAAAAGGGGAGATCTACGGGCTACGAGCAGTACTTC. This translates into CASSQEKGRSTGYEQYF.

In its sample, this clonotype was seen many times. This chain links TRBV3-1 with TRBJ2-7; D is possibly TRBD1 or TRBD2 (6 bases each). The CDR3 totals 13 residues. With 1 base removed from V and 7 bases from J, the gap between germline ends came to 11 bases. The germline gives CDR1 LGHDT, CDR2 YNNKEL (reference sequence). The CDR3 reads CASSQVQGREQYF. The CDR3 nucleotides read TGTGCCAGCAGCCAAGTCCAGGGGAGGGAGCAGTACTTC.

This clonotype was found many times. This chain connects TRBV7-2 to TRBJ2-1, with a possible D match to TRBD2 (6 bases). Germline values: CDR1 SGHTA, CDR2 FQGNSA. With 3 bases removed from V and 4 bases from J, the gap between germline ends came to 13 bases. The CDR3 is 15 residues long. CDR3 sequence (DNA): TGTGCCAGCAGCTTCCGGGACTCGACGTACAATGAGCAGTTCTTC. As protein: CASSFRDSTYNEQFF.

This clonotype was counted many times. V and J are TRBV9 and TRBJ2-7; D gene uncertain. The length of the CDR3 is 14 residues. The ends were cut back, 4 bases at V and 0 bases at J, with 11 bases in the middle. From germline, CDR1 is SGDLS and CDR2 YYNGEE. The DNA for the CDR3 is TGTGCCAGCAGCCCCGTCTCGAGCTCCTACGAGCAGTACTTC. Protein: CASSPVSSSYEQYF. The full variable domain, its missing parts supplied by reference TRBV9 and TRBJ2-7, is DSGVTQTPKHLITATGQRVTLRCSPRSGDLSVYWYQQSLDQGLQFLIQYYNGEERAKGNILERFSAQQFPDLHSELNLSSLELGDSALYFCASSPVSSSYEQYFGPGTRLTVT.

The rearrangement links TRBV28 to TRBJ2-2; D perhaps matches TRBD2 (6 bases). The CDR3 extends over 15 amino acids. Trimming cost V 1 base and J 4 bases, with 10 bases left between them. Germline V gene sequence: CDR1 MDHEN, CDR2 SYDVKM. This CDR3 reads CASSLLRGGTGELFF. For the CDR3, the DNA is TGTGCCAGCAGTTTATTACGGGGAGGCACCGGGGAGCTGTTTTTT.

This clonotype was seen many times. The chain is built from TRBV6-6 and TRBJ2-5; D uncertain. Germline CDR1 and CDR2: MNHNY and SVGAGI (reference sequence). CDR3 length equals 12 residues. Trimming removed 2 bases from V and 4 bases from J, with 5 bases in between. The CDR3 spells CASSYAIETQYF. In nucleotides, the CDR3 is TGTGCCAGCAGTTACGCAATAGAGACCCAGTACTTC.

This clonotype was picked up many times. The rearrangement uses TRBV20-1 and TRBJ2-3; 7 bases map to TRBD1. The CDR3 length is 15 residues. V gave up 0 bases and J gave up 7 bases; unmatched junction bases: 10. The germline CDR1 and CDR2 sequences are DFQATT and SNEGSKA (reference sequence). CDR3 nucleotide sequence: TGCAGTGCTAGAGATGAGCGACAGGGTATACATACGCAGTATTTT. The encoded protein is CSARDERQGIHTQYF.

The rearrangement links TRBV9 to TRBJ2-3, with 11 bases identical to TRBD2. Per the germline V gene, CDR1 is SGDLS and CDR2 is YYNGEE. This CDR3 has 16 amino acids. Trimming took 4 bases from V and 4 from J; bases not matched to a gene: 8. The CDR3 nucleotides read TGTGCCAGCAGCAAAAGACTAGCGGGATCCCCAGATACGCAGTATTTT. It is translated as CASSKRLAGSPDTQYF.

The chain recombines TRBV4-1 with TRBJ2-1, with D hard to call. This CDR3 comprises 18 residues. With 1 base removed from V and 2 bases from J, the gap between germline ends came to 18 bases. Germline V gene lookup returns CDR1 MGHRA and CDR2 YSYEKL. The CDR3 DNA follows: TGCGCCAGCAGCCAAGGTATATGGGCAGGCGGACCCTACAATGAGCAGTTCTTC. This gives the protein CASSQGIWAGGPYNEQFF.

Of note for this clonotype: A single base separates this from a much larger clone, so it may be a read error. V gene TRBV29-1 combines with J gene TRBJ2-7; either TRBD1 or TRBD2 may supply D (5 bases each). The closer fit of TRBJ2-1 to the DNA end suggests the J call may be wrong. This CDR3 spans 15 amino acids. Germline-derived CDR1 and CDR2 are SQVTM and ANQGSEA. CDR3 nucleotides: TGCAGCGTTGAAGATCCAGGGACGGCCGCCTACGAGCAGTTCTTC. Amino acids: CSVEDPGTAAYEQFF.

This clonotype appeared many times. The V gene is TRBV20-1, the J gene TRBJ2-3; D gene uncertain. Germline CDR1 reads DFQATT; CDR2 reads SNEGSKA (reference sequence). V was clipped by 3 bases and J by 4 bases, with 17 bases between them. The CDR3 is made up of 15 amino acids. CDR3 bases: TGCAGTGCTAGGTCGGACCGTCAATTTTCAGATACGCAGTATTTT. This sequence encodes CSARSDRQFSDTQYF.

This clonotype was observed many times. The junction departs from the called germline gene at one end, perhaps through a read error. The chain is built from TRBV6-1 and TRBJ2-7; 10 bases are shared with TRBD2. CDR1 and CDR2 from the germline V gene are MNHNS and SASEGT. CDR3 size: 14 residues. CDR3 DNA: TGTGCCAGCAGTCAAGCTAGCGGGAGTTACGAGCAGTACTTC. It is translated as CASSQASGSYEQYF.